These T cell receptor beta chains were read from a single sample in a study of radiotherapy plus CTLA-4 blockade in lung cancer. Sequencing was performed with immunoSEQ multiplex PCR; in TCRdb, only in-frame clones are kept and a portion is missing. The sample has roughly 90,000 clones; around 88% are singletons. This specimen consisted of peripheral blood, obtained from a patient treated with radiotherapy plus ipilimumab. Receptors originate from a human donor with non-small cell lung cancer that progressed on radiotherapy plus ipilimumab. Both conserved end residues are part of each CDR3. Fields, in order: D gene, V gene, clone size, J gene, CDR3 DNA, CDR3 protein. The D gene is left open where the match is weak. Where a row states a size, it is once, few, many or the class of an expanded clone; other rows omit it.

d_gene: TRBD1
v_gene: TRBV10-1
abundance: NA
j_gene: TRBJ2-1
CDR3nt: TGCGCCAGCAGTGGGGACAGGGGGCGGCAGTTCTTC
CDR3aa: CASSGDRGRQFF

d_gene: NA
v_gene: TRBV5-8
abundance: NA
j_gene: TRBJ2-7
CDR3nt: TGTGCCAGCATGGTGGGGTACGAGCAGTACTTC
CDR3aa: CASMVGYEQYF

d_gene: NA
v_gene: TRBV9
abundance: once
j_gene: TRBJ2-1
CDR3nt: TGTGCCAGCAGCGTAGGGGCTAGACCTCCCAATGAGCAGTTCTTC
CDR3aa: CASSVGARPPNEQFF

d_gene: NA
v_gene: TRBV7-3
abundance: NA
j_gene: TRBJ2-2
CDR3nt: TGTGCCAGCAGCATGTGGGGGACTTCGAACACCGGGGAGCTGTTTTTT
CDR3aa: CASSMWGTSNTGELFF

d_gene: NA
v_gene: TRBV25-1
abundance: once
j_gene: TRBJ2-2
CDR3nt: TGTGCCAGCAGTGGAGTTGGCGGCGGGGAGCTGTTTTTT
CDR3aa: CASSGVGGGELFF

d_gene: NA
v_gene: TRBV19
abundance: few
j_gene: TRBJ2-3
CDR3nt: TGTGCCAGTAGTAACCGGCATCCAGATACGCAGTATTTT
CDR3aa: CASSNRHPDTQYF

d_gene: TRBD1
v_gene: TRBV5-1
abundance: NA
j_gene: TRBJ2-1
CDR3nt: TGCGCCAGCAGCTTGGAACGACAGGGGAGCTACAATGAGCAGTTCTTC
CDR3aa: CASSLERQGSYNEQFF

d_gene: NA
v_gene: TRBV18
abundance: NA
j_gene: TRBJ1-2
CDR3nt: TGTGCCAGCTCACCGATGGCGCCAGCTGAATATGGCTACACCTTC
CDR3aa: CASSPMAPAEYGYTF

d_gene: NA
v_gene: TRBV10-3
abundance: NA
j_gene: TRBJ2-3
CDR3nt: TGTGCCATCAGTCGACTTGCCTCCGAGACAGATACGCAGTATTTT
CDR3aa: CAISRLASETDTQYF

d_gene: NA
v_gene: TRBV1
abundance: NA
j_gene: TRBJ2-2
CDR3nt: TGCACCAGCAGCCGACCCCCCCGGACTAGCGGGAGCGGGGAGCTGTTTTTT
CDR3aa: CTSSRPPRTSGSGELFF

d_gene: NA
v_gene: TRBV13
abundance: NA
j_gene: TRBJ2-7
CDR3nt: TGTGCCAGCAGCCGGACCCGGGTCGGGGAGCAGTACTTC
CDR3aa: CASSRTRVGEQYF

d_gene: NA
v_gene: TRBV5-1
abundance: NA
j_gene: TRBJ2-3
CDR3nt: TGCGCCAGCAGCGCCGGGATCACAGATACGCAGTATTTT
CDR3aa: CASSAGITDTQYF

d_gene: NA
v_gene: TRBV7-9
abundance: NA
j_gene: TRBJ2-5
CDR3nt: TGTGCCAGCAGCTTAGTAGGCGAGACCCAGTACTTC
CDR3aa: CASSLVGETQYF

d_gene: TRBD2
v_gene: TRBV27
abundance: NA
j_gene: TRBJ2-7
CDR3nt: TGTGCCAGCAGTATAGCGGGAGACGTCCCCTACGAGCAGTACTTC
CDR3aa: CASSIAGDVPYEQYF

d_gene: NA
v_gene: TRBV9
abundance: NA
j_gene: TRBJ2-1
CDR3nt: TGTGCCAGCAGCGCCGGGTTCAATGAGCAGTTCTTC
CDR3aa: CASSAGFNEQFF

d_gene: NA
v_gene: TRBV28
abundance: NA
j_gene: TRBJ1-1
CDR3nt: TGTGCCAGCACCCGTCCCACTGAAGCTTTCTTT
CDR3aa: CASTRPTEAFF

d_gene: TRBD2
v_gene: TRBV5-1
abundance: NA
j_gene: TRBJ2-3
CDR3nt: TGCGCCAGCGGTCTAGCGGGAGAGGATACGCAGTATTTT
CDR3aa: CASGLAGEDTQYF

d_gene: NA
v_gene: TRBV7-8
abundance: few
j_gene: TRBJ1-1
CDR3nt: TGTGCCAGCAGCGGACAGCCCTCTGACGCTTTCTTT
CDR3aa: CASSGQPSDAFF

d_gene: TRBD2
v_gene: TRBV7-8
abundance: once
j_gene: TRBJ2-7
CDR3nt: TGTGCCAGCAGCTCGGAGCGGGAGCGAGGCGAGCAGTACTTC
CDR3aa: CASSSERERGEQYF

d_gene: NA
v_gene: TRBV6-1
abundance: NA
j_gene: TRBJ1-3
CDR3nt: TGTGCCAGCAGTGAAGTCCCCGATCGACAGCTCGTCCGAAACACCATATATTTT
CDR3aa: CASSEVPDRQLVRNTIYF

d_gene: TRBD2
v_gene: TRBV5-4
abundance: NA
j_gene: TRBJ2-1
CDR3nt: TGTGCCAGCAGCCCCGGGACTAGTTCTTGGAGTGAGCAGTTCTTC
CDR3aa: CASSPGTSSWSEQFF

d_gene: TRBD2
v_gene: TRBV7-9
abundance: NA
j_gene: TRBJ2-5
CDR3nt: TGTGCCAGCAGCTTAAGCGGGGCCCGGCGGGAGACCCAGTACTTC
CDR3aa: CASSLSGARRETQYF

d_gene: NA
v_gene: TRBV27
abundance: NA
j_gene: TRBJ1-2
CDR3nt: TGTGCCAGCAGTTTAAGGGGGGCGGTAAGCGGCTACACCTTC
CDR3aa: CASSLRGAVSGYTF

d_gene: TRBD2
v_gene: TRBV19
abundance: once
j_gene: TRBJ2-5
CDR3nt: TGTGCCAGTAGTAGAACTAGCGGGGCCATCCAAGAGACCCAGTACTTC
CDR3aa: CASSRTSGAIQETQYF

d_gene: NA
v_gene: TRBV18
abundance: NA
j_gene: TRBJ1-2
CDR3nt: TGTGCCAGCTCACCCGCCCAGGGGACCGGCTATGGCTACACCTTC
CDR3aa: CASSPAQGTGYGYTF

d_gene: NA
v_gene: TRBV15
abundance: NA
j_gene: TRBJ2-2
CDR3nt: TGTGCCACCAGCAGAGAAATTTCAGGAACCGGGGAGCTGTTTTTT
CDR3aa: CATSREISGTGELFF